One sample yielded the 32 T cell receptor beta chains listed below, sequenced in a study of T cell repertoires in cytomegalovirus infection. TCRdb re-called the reads through MiXCR, storing one row per CDR3 protein. The data contain about 85,000 distinct CDR3 sequences, more than 40% of them singletons. These TCRs' antigens remain unknown. This specimen consisted of CD8+ T cells from cultured PBMCs, obtained from culture after CMV antigen stimulation. The source of these receptors is a human donor in good health (CMV status not recorded). Some clones in this sample may be carry-over from other donors' samples.

The rearrangement uses TRBV25-1 and TRBJ1-2, with unresolved D. The CDR3 spans 11 residues. V shed 7 bases and J shed 6 bases, with 9 bases lying between them. Looked up from germline, CDR1 is MGHDK and CDR2 is SYGVNS. CDR3 in DNA: TGTGCCAGCAAGTCAGGCGATGGCTACACCTTC. Protein product: CASKSGDGYTF.

The J gene is TRBJ2-1, the V gene TRBV7-1; tentative D call: TRBD2 (7 bases). TRBV7-1 belongs to the ORF category, with a function that is uncertain. V was cut by 5 bases and J by 0 bases, with 17 bases left in between. The CDR3 is made up of 17 amino acids. CDR3 coding DNA: TGTGCCAGCAGCCACGGAGGGGGGGCAAGCTCCTACAATGAGCAGTTCTTC. This translates into CASSHGGGASSYNEQFF.

This clonotype was observed a single time. The chain is built from TRBV29-1 and TRBJ2-2; no clear D. This CDR3 contains 13 residues. Trimming shortened V by 8 bases and J by 1 base, and 11 bases separated the two germline ends. The V gene's germline CDR1 is SQVTM and CDR2 ANQGSEA. The CDR3 spells CSISFRNTGELFF. CDR3 nucleotide sequence: TGCAGCATCAGTTTTCGGAACACCGGGGAGCTGTTTTTT.

This chain uses TRBV6-5 with TRBJ1-5; D perhaps matches TRBD1 (5 bases). Germline-derived CDR1 and CDR2 are MNHEY and SVGAGI. V was pared by 2 bases and J by 2 bases, with 10 bases between. This CDR3 comprises 15 residues. The DNA for the CDR3 is TGTGCCAGCAGTTACAGGGGATTCCGCAATCAGCCCCAGCATTTT. Translating it yields CASSYRGFRNQPQHF.

The chain employs TRBV7-3 and TRBJ1-5; 7 nucleotides match TRBD1. Trimming at V came to 5 bases and at J to 3 bases, leaving 7 bases not matched to a gene. From germline, CDR1 is SGHTA and CDR2 FQGTGA. CDR3 length: 15 residues. CDR3 residues: CASSKTGSDNQPQHF. CDR3 sequence (DNA): TGTGCCAGCAGCAAGACAGGGAGCGACAATCAGCCCCAGCATTTT. The full variable domain, its missing parts supplied by reference TRBV7-3 and TRBJ1-5, is GAGVSQTPSNKVTEKGKYVELRCDPISGHTALYWYRQSLGQGPEFLIYFQGTGAADDSGLPNDRFFAVRPEGSVSTLKIQRTERGDSAVYLCASSKTGSDNQPQHFGDGTRLSIL.

A single count supports this clonotype. The chain joins TRBV4-1 to TRBJ1-1; D not resolved. V lost 0 bases and J lost 0, with 8 bases in between. This CDR3 region has 15 residues. Germline lookup yields CDR1 MGHRA and CDR2 YSYEKL. CDR3 sequence: CASSQDSFMNTEAFF. The CDR3 DNA reads TGCGCCAGCAGCCAAGATAGTTTCATGAACACTGAAGCTTTCTTT.

This clonotype was seen only a few times. The V gene is TRBV7-3, the J gene TRBJ2-2, with a weak D call TRBD1 (6 bases). The germline CDR1 and CDR2 sequences are SGHTA and FQGTGA. The germline V and J ends were trimmed by 1 base and 2 bases, with 8 bases remaining between them. This CDR3 contains 15 residues. The DNA of the CDR3 is TGTGCCAGCAGCTTAATGGACAGTAACACCGGGGAGCTGTTTTTT. Translated: CASSLMDSNTGELFF.

This chain connects TRBV2 to TRBJ1-1, with 9 bases fitting TRBD1. From germline, CDR1 is SNHLY and CDR2 FYNNEI. CDR3 length equals 15 residues. V gave up 3 bases and J gave up 5 bases; unmatched junction bases: 7. In DNA, the CDR3 is TGTGCCAGCAGTGATACAGGGGGCTTGAGAACTGAAGCTTTCTTT. Protein product: CASSDTGGLRTEAFF.

This clonotype has just a few counts. The rearrangement links TRBV5-6 to TRBJ2-4, with TRBD2 identical over 9 bases. Germline lookup yields CDR1 SGHDT and CDR2 YYEEEE. V was clipped by 2 bases and J by 6 bases; unmatched bases: 6. The CDR3 sequence is 15 residues long. Here the CDR3 DNA reads TGTGCCAGCAGCTTCGAGCGGGGGGAAGCAAACATTCAGTACTTC. The encoded protein is CASSFERGEANIQYF.

V usage is TRBV12-3 or TRBV12-4 and J usage is TRBJ2-1, with 9 bases that match TRBD2. The CDR3 has 15 amino acids. The trim removed 5 bases at V and 6 bases at J, leaving 8 bases unmatched. The CDR3 DNA is TGTGCCAGCAGTAGCTTAGCGGGAGTCACCAATGAGCAGTTCTTC. Amino acid sequence: CASSSLAGVTNEQFF.

The rearrangement joins TRBV7-6 to TRBJ2-3, with D unclear. CDR3 size: 14 residues. Per germline, CDR1 SGHVS and CDR2 FNYEAQ. The V gene lost 1 base and the J gene lost 2 bases, with 7 bases spanning the gap. The CDR3 region has the DNA TGTGCCAGCAGCTTAGGACGTAACACAGATACGCAGTATTTT. This sequence encodes CASSLGRNTDTQYF.

The gene calls are TRBV5-6 and TRBJ2-1, with TRBD2 matching over 12 bases. V shed 2 bases, J shed 7 bases, and the junction held 10 bases outside the gene matches. CDR3 length equals 17 residues. Per the germline V gene, CDR1 is SGHDT and CDR2 is YYEEEE. For the CDR3, the DNA is TGTGCCAGCAGCTTTAGGAGACTAGCGGGAGTATCAAATGAGCAGTTCTTC. This codes for CASSFRRLAGVSNEQFF.

The genes are TRBV7-8 and TRBJ2-2; 7 bases match TRBD2. V shed 5 bases, J shed 0 bases, and the junction held 9 bases outside the gene matches. The CDR3 is 17 residues long. The germline V gene has CDR1 SGHVS and CDR2 FQNEAQ. CDR3 nucleotides: TGTGCCAGCAGCACCCCGGGAGGTGTGACGAACACCGGGGAGCTGTTTTTT. Protein product: CASSTPGGVTNTGELFF.

Here the CDR3 DNA reads TGTGCCAGCAGTTACTCCTCCCGCAATGAGCAGTTCTTC. It translates to CASSYSSRNEQFF. The chain links TRBV6-2 or TRBV6-3 to TRBJ2-1; D gene uncertain. The V gene's germline CDR1 is MNHEY and CDR2 SVGEGT. The CDR3 runs to 13 residues. V was cut by 0 bases and J by 6 bases, with 6 bases left in between.

The J gene is TRBJ1-2, the V gene TRBV9, with a weak D call TRBD1 (6 bases). Germline CDR1 is SGDLS and CDR2 is YYNGEE. This CDR3 spans 16 amino acids. V was cut by 2 bases and J by 3 bases, with 17 bases left in between. The DNA of the CDR3 is TGTGCCAGCAGCGTGTTCGAGACAGGTACGGACTATGGCTACACCTTC. It yields the protein CASSVFETGTDYGYTF. Variable domain in full (rest from reference TRBV9 and TRBJ1-2): DSGVTQTPKHLITATGQRVTLRCSPRSGDLSVYWYQQSLDQGLQFLIQYYNGEERAKGNILERFSAQQFPDLHSELNLSSLELGDSALYFCASSVFETGTDYGYTFGSGTRLTVV.

This clonotype was detected a few times. The chain has TRBV7-9 and TRBJ2-2; 10 nucleotides agree with TRBD2. V lost 5 bases and J lost 3; bases outside the gene matches: 6. The germline CDR1 and CDR2 sequences are SEHNR and FQNEAQ (reference sequence). The CDR3 totals 16 residues. The DNA of the CDR3 is TGTGCCAGCAGCACAGCGGGGGGGCCGTACACCGGGGAGCTGTTTTTT. Encoded protein: CASSTAGGPYTGELFF.

This clonotype was seen a handful of times. The genes are TRBV6-5 and TRBJ2-7, with TRBD2 identical over 7 bases. Losses at the gene ends were 6 bases for V and 3 bases for J; bases not matched to a gene: 11. Germline V gene lookup returns CDR1 MNHEY and CDR2 SVGAGI. The CDR3 extends over 15 amino acids. The CDR3 region has the DNA TGTGCCAGCAGCTCCACGGCGGGAGTTTTCTACGAGCAGTACTTC. Its translation: CASSSTAGVFYEQYF.

This sequence joins TRBV6-1 and TRBJ2-3, with 10 bases identical to TRBD2. Germline V lookup: CDR1 MNHNS, CDR2 SASEGT. CDR3 length: 19 residues. V shed 6 bases and J 0 bases; nucleotides not matched to a gene: 15. The CDR3 region is CASRGSGGPGYSSTDTQYF. The CDR3 DNA reads TGTGCCAGCAGGGGTAGCGGGGGGCCGGGTTACTCTAGCACAGATACGCAGTATTTT.

This clonotype has only one observation. The chain combines TRBV6-5 with TRBJ2-4, with D unclear. The V end was cut by 0 bases, the J end by 1 base, with 7 bases between. The CDR3 is made up of 15 amino acids. Germline V lookup: CDR1 MNHEY, CDR2 SVGAGI. CDR3 sequence reads: CASSYSGMAKNIQYF. CDR3 bases: TGTGCCAGCAGTTACTCAGGGATGGCCAAAAACATTCAGTACTTC.

The chain employs TRBV4-1 and TRBJ2-1; TRBD2 matches 7 bases. This CDR3 is built from 15 residues. After removal of 4 bases from V and 7 bases from J, the junction contained 10 bases not matched to a gene. CDR1 is MGHRA and CDR2 is YSYEKL in the germline V gene. Here the CDR3 reads CASSPPGGRGNEQFF. CDR3 coding DNA: TGCGCCAGCAGCCCCCCTGGGGGGAGGGGTAATGAGCAGTTCTTC.

J is TRBJ1-6 and V is TRBV6-1, with D possibly matching TRBD1 (6 bases). V gave up 7 bases and J gave up 10 bases, with 20 bases separating them. Germline-derived CDR1 and CDR2 are MNHNS and SASEGT. The CDR3 has 15 amino acids. The CDR3 DNA is TGTGCCAGCACCATAGATGACAGGCAAGGCTCACCCCTCCACTTT. Translation gives CASTIDDRQGSPLHF.

This clonotype was counted between two and nine times. The J gene is TRBJ2-7, the V gene TRBV7-6; TRBD2 might be the D (6 bases). Trimming stripped 1 base from V and 7 bases from J, with 11 bases between. The CDR3 consists of 13 residues. In germline, CDR1 is SGHVS, CDR2 FNYEAQ. CDR3 DNA: TGTGCCAGCAGCTTAGAGGACGGGGGAGAGCAGTACTTC. As protein: CASSLEDGGEQYF.

At least ten counts were recorded for this clonotype. The J gene is TRBJ2-7, the V gene TRBV7-9, with TRBD2 as a possible D gene (6 bases). Germline CDR1 SEHNR, CDR2 FQNEAQ (reference sequence). The CDR3 runs to 14 residues. Trimming removed 1 base at V and 2 bases at J, with 9 bases between. CDR3 DNA sequence: TGTGCCAGCAGCTTAGGCGGGGAAACCTACGAGCAGTACTTC. This encodes CASSLGGETYEQYF.

This clonotype was counted between two and nine times. The chain carries TRBV28 and TRBJ2-3; 8 nucleotides line up with TRBD2. The CDR3 sequence is 16 residues long. The J segment lost 3 bases and the V segment lost 5 bases, leaving 10 bases of the junction unmatched. Germline CDR1 reads MDHEN; CDR2 reads SYDVKM. CDR3 DNA: TGTGCCAGCAGTATGGGACCGTCGGGAGGGACAGATACGCAGTATTTT. Its translation is CASSMGPSGGTDTQYF.

This clonotype showed up just a few times. The J gene is TRBJ2-5, the V gene TRBV12-3 or TRBV12-4; TRBD2 aligns across 7 bases. The CDR3 spans 15 residues. V gave up 7 bases and J gave up 1 base; unmatched junction bases: 9. The CDR3 loop reads CASTDTLAVQETQYF. The DNA for the CDR3 is TGTGCCAGCACCGACACCCTAGCGGTCCAAGAGACCCAGTACTTC.

This clonotype appeared many times. The rearrangement joins TRBV7-8 to TRBJ1-2, with 7 bases fitting TRBD1. The V and J ends lost 0 bases and 4 bases, in that order; junction bases with no gene match: 11. The germline V gene has CDR1 SGHVS and CDR2 FQNEAQ. This CDR3 is built from 17 residues. CDR3 sequence (DNA): TGTGCCAGCAGCTTAGCGCAACAGGGGAAAGAAAGCTATGGCTACACCTTC. Protein product: CASSLAQQGKESYGYTF. The full variable domain, completed using reference TRBV7-8 and TRBJ1-2, is GAGVSQSPRYKVAKRGQDVALRCDPISGHVSLFWYQQALGQGPEFLTYFQNEAQLDKSGLPSDRFFAERPEGSVSTLKIQRTQQEDSAVYLCASSLAQQGKESYGYTFGSGTRLTVV.

This clonotype was seen a few times. This chain uses TRBV7-6 with TRBJ2-7; D is ambiguous. Germline CDR1 reads SGHVS; CDR2 reads FNYEAQ. The CDR3 loop spans 11 amino acids. V gave up 5 bases and J gave up 3 bases, with 5 bases separating them. The CDR3 DNA follows: TGTGCCAGCAGCGAAGACTACGAGCAGTACTTC. It codes for CASSEDYEQYF.

The sample holds a few counts of this clonotype. One end of the junction varies from germline; a read error may be responsible. The chain links TRBV7-6 to TRBJ2-1; 12 nucleotides line up with TRBD2. The CDR3 extends over 15 amino acids. From germline, CDR1 is SGHVS and CDR2 FNYEAQ. This CDR3 is CASSLETTSGGRNHF. Written as DNA, the CDR3 is TGTGCCAGCAGCTTAGAGACGACTAGCGGGGGTCGGAATCACTTC.

The chain joins TRBV11-2 to TRBJ2-7; 9 bases are shared with TRBD1. CDR1 and CDR2 (germline): SGHAT, FQNNGV. CDR3 length: 16 amino acids. V lost 7 bases, J lost 2 bases, and 12 bases stayed unmatched. DNA for the CDR3: TGTGCCAGCAAAGCGGACCCGGGACAGGGACCCTACGAGCAGTACTTC. Residues: CASKADPGQGPYEQYF.

This chain joins TRBV6-1 and TRBJ2-7, with D perhaps matching TRBD2 (6 bases). V was shortened by 4 bases and J by 0 bases, with 16 bases between the two germline ends. CDR1 and CDR2 (germline): MNHNS, SASEGT. CDR3 length: 16 residues. The CDR3 bases are TGTGCCAGCAGTGGTCGAGCTCGGGACTCCTCCTACGAGCAGTACTTC. Protein product: CASSGRARDSSYEQYF.

This clonotype showed up many times. The rearrangement uses TRBV7-2 and TRBJ1-5; TRBD1 might be the D (5 bases). CDR3 length: 16 residues. V shed 3 bases and J shed 3 bases, with 15 bases lying between them. Per germline, CDR1 SGHTA and CDR2 FQGNSA. DNA of the CDR3: TGTGCCAGCAGCTTCCACCCACAGGTCCTCAATCAGCCCCAGCATTTT. Translated: CASSFHPQVLNQPQHF.

The V gene is TRBV6-1, the J gene TRBJ1-1; D perhaps matches TRBD1 (6 bases). Germline loops: CDR1 MNHNS, CDR2 SASEGT. The ends were cut back, 1 base at V and 0 bases at J, with 24 bases in the middle. The CDR3 runs to 20 residues. The CDR3 loop reads CASSEVGRGRGPGMNTEAFF. Written as DNA, the CDR3 is TGTGCCAGCAGTGAAGTGGGCAGGGGCAGGGGACCTGGAATGAACACTGAAGCTTTCTTT.